The clone carrying this TCR beta chain was counted many times. Antigen: not known. The data stem from a study of response to subunit inactivated influenza vaccine. Study-wide results and limits: It was the authors' suggestion that each seasonal influenza vaccination recruits few new T cells.

Per germline, CDR1 DFQATT and CDR2 SNEGSKA (reference sequence). The V and J ends lost 0 bases and 7 bases respectively, with 18 bases between them. CDR3 length: 15 amino acids. TCRdb re-analysed the RT-PCR reads in MiXCR, keeping a single row per CDR3 protein. The profile covers a few hundred thousand distinct CDR3 sequences, with 6.5% to 8% appearing a single time and around 13% taken by the ten largest. The rearrangement joins TRBV20-1 to TRBJ1-2; D unresolved. Material: PBMCs from blood, obtained roughly 24 months after vaccination. The clonotype comes from a man in his fifties or sixties who received an inactivated influenza vaccine. In DNA, the CDR3 is TGCAGTGCTAGAGAGTCGTCGATAGGTCGGAGTGGCTACACCTTC. This translates into CSARESSIGRSGYTF.